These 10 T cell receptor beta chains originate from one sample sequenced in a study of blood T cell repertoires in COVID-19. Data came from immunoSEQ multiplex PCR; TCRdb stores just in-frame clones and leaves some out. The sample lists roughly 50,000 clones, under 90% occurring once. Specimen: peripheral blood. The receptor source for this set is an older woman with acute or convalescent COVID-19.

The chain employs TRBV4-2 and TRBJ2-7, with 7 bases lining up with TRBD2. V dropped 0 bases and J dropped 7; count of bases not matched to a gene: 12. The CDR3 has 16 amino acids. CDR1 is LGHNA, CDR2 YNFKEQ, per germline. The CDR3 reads CASSQELAGVYGEQYF. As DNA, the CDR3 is TGTGCCAGCAGCCAAGAATTGGCGGGAGTCTACGGGGAGCAGTACTTC.

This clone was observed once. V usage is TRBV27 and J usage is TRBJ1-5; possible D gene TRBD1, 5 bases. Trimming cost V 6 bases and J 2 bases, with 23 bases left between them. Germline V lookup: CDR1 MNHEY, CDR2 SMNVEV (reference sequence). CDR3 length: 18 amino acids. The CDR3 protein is CASRSVTGPRGGNQPQHF. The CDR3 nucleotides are TGTGCCAGCAGGTCCGTAACCGGGCCTAGGGGCGGCAATCAGCCCCAGCATTTT.

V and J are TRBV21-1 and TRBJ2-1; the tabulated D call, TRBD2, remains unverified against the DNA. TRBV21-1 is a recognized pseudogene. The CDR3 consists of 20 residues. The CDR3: CASSKKKAGGPLPNYNEQFF. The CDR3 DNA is TGTGCCAGCAGCAAAAAGAAAGCGGGAGGGCCTCTCCCCAATTACAATGAGCAGTTCTTC.

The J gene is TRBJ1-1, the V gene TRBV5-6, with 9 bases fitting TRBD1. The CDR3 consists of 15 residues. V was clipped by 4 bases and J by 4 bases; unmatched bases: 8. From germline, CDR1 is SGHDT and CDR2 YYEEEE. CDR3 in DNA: TGTGCCAGCAGCCTGATACAGGGGGCCAGCACTGAAGCTTTCTTT. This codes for CASSLIQGASTEAFF.

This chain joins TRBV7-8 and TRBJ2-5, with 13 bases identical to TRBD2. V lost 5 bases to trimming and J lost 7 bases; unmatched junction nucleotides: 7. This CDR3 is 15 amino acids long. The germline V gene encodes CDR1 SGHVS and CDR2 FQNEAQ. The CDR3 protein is CASSRLAGGPGTQYF. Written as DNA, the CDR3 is TGTGCCAGCAGCCGACTAGCGGGGGGCCCAGGGACCCAGTACTTC.

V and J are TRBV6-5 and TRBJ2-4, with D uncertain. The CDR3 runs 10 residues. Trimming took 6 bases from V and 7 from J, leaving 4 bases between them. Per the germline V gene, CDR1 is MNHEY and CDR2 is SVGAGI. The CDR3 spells CASRSNIQYF. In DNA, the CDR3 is TGTGCCAGCAGGAGTAACATTCAGTACTTC.

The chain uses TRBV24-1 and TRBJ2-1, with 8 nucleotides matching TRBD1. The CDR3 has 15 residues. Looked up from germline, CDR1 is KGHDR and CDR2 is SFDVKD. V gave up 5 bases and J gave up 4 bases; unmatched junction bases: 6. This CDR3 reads CATSAATGVYNEQFF. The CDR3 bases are TGTGCCACCAGTGCGGCGACAGGGGTGTACAATGAGCAGTTCTTC.

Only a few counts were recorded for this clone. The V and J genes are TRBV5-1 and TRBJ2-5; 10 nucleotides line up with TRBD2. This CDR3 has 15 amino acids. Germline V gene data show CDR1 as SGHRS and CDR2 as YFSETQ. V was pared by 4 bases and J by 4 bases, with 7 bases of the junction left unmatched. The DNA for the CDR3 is TGCGCCAGCAGCCGTAGCGGGGGGAATATAGAGACCCAGTACTTC. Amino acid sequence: CASSRSGGNIETQYF. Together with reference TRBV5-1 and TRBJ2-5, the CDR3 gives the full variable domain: KAGVTQTPRYLIKTRGQQVTLSCSPISGHRSVSWYQQTPGQGLQFLFEYFSETQRNKGNFPGRFSGRQFSNSRSEMNVSTLELGDSALYLCASSRSGGNIETQYFGPGTRLLVL.

The CDR3, as DNA: TGTGCCAGCAGTTACTCGAGGGGGCTCGGCTATGGCTACACCTTC. Translation gives CASSYSRGLGYGYTF. This chain joins TRBV6-2 or TRBV6-3 and TRBJ1-2; 7 nucleotides agree with TRBD1. Germline CDR1 reads MNHEY; CDR2 reads SVGEGT. This CDR3 region has 15 residues. Losses at the gene ends were 0 bases for V and 4 bases for J; bases not matched to a gene: 5.

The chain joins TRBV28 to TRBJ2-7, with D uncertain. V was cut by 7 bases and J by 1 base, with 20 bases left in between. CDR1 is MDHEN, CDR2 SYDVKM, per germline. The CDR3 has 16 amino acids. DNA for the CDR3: TGTGCCAGCAACGGTGAGGCGGTTACTACATCCTACGAGCAGTACTTC. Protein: CASNGEAVTTSYEQYF.